Listed here are 25 T cell receptor beta chains from one sample, sequenced in a study of shared clonotypes between healthy human individuals. TCRdb's table, derived via immunoSEQ multiplex PCR, lists solely in-frame clones and lacks some. The data contain over a million clones, around 98.5% of them singletons. Sequencing input: naive CD4+ T cells sorted from blood. Subset specified: CD45RA+ positively selected. The source of these receptors is a young man in good health.

The V and J genes are TRBV2 and TRBJ1-1, with unresolved D. Germline V gene data show CDR1 as SNHLY and CDR2 as FYNNEI. This CDR3 region has 14 residues. Trimming stripped 0 bases from V and 5 bases from J, with 10 bases between. The CDR3 protein is CASSEAIGGTEAFF. The CDR3 bases are TGTGCCAGCAGTGAAGCGATCGGAGGGACTGAAGCTTTCTTT.

The chain couples TRBV18 to TRBJ2-5, with D possibly called TRBD1 or TRBD2 (5 bases each). Trimming took 8 bases from V and 5 from J, leaving 12 bases between them. Germline-derived CDR1 and CDR2 are KGHSH and LQKENI. CDR3 size: 12 residues. For the CDR3, the DNA is TGTGCCAGCCACGAGGGGTATGAGACCCAGTACTTC. It is translated as CASHEGYETQYF.

V gene TRBV4-3 combines with J gene TRBJ2-3; TRBD2 agrees at 14 bases. Germline CDR1 LGHNA, CDR2 YSLEER. The CDR3 is 16 amino acids. The junction had 4 bases not matched to a gene; V was cut back by 4 bases and J by 4 bases. CDR3 loop: CASSLGLAGGSDTQYF. The DNA for the CDR3 is TGCGCCAGCAGCCTTGGACTAGCGGGAGGTTCAGATACGCAGTATTTT.

The rearrangement uses TRBV7-9 and TRBJ2-3; 7 bases fit TRBD2. The trim removed 2 bases at V and 5 bases at J, leaving 10 bases unmatched. The CDR3 has 16 residues. The germline gives CDR1 SEHNR, CDR2 FQNEAQ (reference sequence). DNA for the CDR3: TGTGCCAGCAGCTTATGGGTGGGAGGGCCTAGAGATACGCAGTATTTT. Translated: CASSLWVGGPRDTQYF.

V is TRBV11-2 and J is TRBJ2-7; D may be TRBD1 or TRBD2 (5 bases each). Germline loops: CDR1 SGHAT, CDR2 FQNNGV. The V and J ends lost 5 bases and 0 bases respectively, with 14 bases between them. The CDR3 extends over 15 amino acids. Here the CDR3 DNA reads TGTGCCAGCAGCCCCCGGGACGAAAGCTCCTACGAGCAGTACTTC. Its translation: CASSPRDESSYEQYF.

The chain couples TRBV19 to TRBJ2-3; TRBD2 matches 15 bases. J lost 4 bases, V lost 6 bases, and 5 bases had no gene match. The CDR3 covers 16 residues. Germline V gene data show CDR1 as LNHDA and CDR2 as SQIVND (reference sequence). The CDR3 DNA follows: TGTGCCAGTAGCCGAGGACTAGCGGGAGGGCCAGATACGCAGTATTTT. Protein: CASSRGLAGGPDTQYF.

The chain carries TRBV5-5 and TRBJ2-1; D is unresolved. The V end was cut by 3 bases, the J end by 0 bases, with 13 bases between. CDR1 SGHKS and CDR2 YYEKEE come from the germline V gene (reference sequence). This CDR3 is 16 amino acids long. The CDR3 sequence: CASSSGPEVSYNEQFF. As DNA, the CDR3 is TGTGCCAGCAGCTCGGGTCCAGAGGTCTCCTACAATGAGCAGTTCTTC.

Details on this clone: This sample includes further DNA sequences coding for the same CDR3. CDR3 amino acids: CASSTLYNEQFF. CDR3 nucleotides: TGTGCCAGCAGCACCCTGTACAATGAGCAGTTCTTC. The chain is built from TRBV13 and TRBJ2-1, with D uncertain. Germline assignment: CDR1 PRHDT and CDR2 FYEKMQ (reference sequence). Between the trimmed V and J ends, which lost 5 bases and 4 bases, there was a span of 6 bases. The CDR3 is 12 amino acids.

This chain links TRBV19 with TRBJ2-1; D might be TRBD2 (6 bases). V lost 11 bases and J 3 bases, leaving 20 bases between the germline ends. CDR3 length: 15 residues. CDR1 LNHDA and CDR2 SQIVND come from the germline V gene (reference sequence). The CDR3: CAPSQGGISYNEQFF. Here the CDR3 DNA reads TGTGCCCCCTCTCAAGGCGGGATAAGCTACAATGAGCAGTTCTTC.

J is TRBJ1-2 and V is TRBV25-1, with D possibly matching TRBD1 (5 bases). The germline V gene encodes CDR1 MGHDK and CDR2 SYGVNS. V lost 4 bases to trimming and J lost 3 bases, with 12 bases between them. The CDR3 is 14 residues long. The CDR3 reads CASSGHGGYYGYTF. CDR3 nucleotide sequence: TGTGCCAGCAGTGGGCATGGGGGGTACTATGGCTACACCTTC.

This chain uses TRBV6-6 with TRBJ2-7, with D maybe TRBD1 (5 bases). The CDR3 loop spans 12 amino acids. Per germline, CDR1 MNHNY and CDR2 SVGAGI (reference sequence). V was pared by 6 bases and J by 2 bases, with 8 bases between. This CDR3 reads CASRDRTYEQYF. The CDR3, as DNA: TGTGCCAGCAGAGACAGAACCTACGAGCAGTACTTC.

The chain uses TRBV11-2 and TRBJ1-1; possible D gene TRBD1, 5 bases. Germline CDR1 reads SGHAT; CDR2 reads FQNNGV. V was clipped by 4 bases and J by 5 bases, with 14 bases between them. The length of the CDR3 is 14 residues. DNA for the CDR3: TGTGCCAGCAGCTCCCGGGGGGGGAGTACTGAAGCTTTCTTT. Residues: CASSSRGGSTEAFF.

The CDR3 bases are TGTGCCAGTACTTCGCCGGCTAAGAGCCACTCTGGAAACACCATATATTTT. Translated, it gives CASTSPAKSHSGNTIYF. The chain recombines TRBV19 with TRBJ1-3; D not resolved. Germline V gives CDR1 LNHDA, CDR2 SQIVND (reference sequence). Between the trimmed V and J ends, which lost 7 bases and 0 bases, there was a span of 19 bases. The CDR3 is 17 amino acids.

About this clone itself: This CDR3 is also generated by other DNA sequences in the sample. CDR3 residues: CASSITYYEQYF. CDR3 in DNA: TGTGCCAGCAGCATAACGTATTACGAGCAGTACTTC. The chain carries TRBV28 and TRBJ2-7; no clear D gene. The V end lost 6 bases, the J end lost 4 bases, and 10 bases lay between the germline ends. Germline values: CDR1 MDHEN, CDR2 SYDVKM. The CDR3 runs 12 residues.

The chain recombines TRBV18 with TRBJ1-1; tentatively, D is TRBD1 (5 bases). Trimming removed 6 bases from V and 5 bases from J, with 13 bases in between. The germline CDR1 and CDR2 sequences are KGHSH and LQKENI. The CDR3 runs 13 residues. The CDR3 DNA reads TGTGCCAGCTCGGACCAGGGAGGGACTGAAGCTTTCTTT. It encodes CASSDQGGTEAFF.

The chain links TRBV7-9 to TRBJ2-2; D unresolved. The CDR3 sequence is 18 residues long. Germline CDR1 SEHNR, CDR2 FQNEAQ (reference sequence). V was clipped by 5 bases and J by 0 bases, with 19 bases between them. The CDR3 region is CASSQLKWAGANTGELFF. The CDR3 coding sequence is TGTGCCAGCAGCCAATTAAAATGGGCAGGAGCGAACACCGGGGAGCTGTTTTTT. Filled out from reference TRBV7-9 and TRBJ2-2, the complete variable domain reads DTGVSQNPRHKITKRGQNVTFRCDPISEHNRLYWYRQTLGQGPEFLTYFQNEAQLEKSRLLSDRFSAERPKGSFSTLEIQRTEQGDSAMYLCASSQLKWAGANTGELFFGEGSRLTVL.

The chain has TRBV7-2 and TRBJ2-3; 7 nucleotides align to TRBD2. V gave up 4 bases and J gave up 4 bases; unmatched junction bases: 8. CDR3 length equals 15 residues. The germline V gene has CDR1 SGHTA and CDR2 FQGNSA. The CDR3 loop reads CASSSTQRESDTQYF. The CDR3 nucleotides read TGTGCCAGCAGCTCAACTCAGCGGGAATCAGATACGCAGTATTTT.

The chain uses TRBV29-1 and TRBJ2-5, with unresolved D. Between the trimmed V and J ends, which lost 7 bases and 4 bases, there was a span of 10 bases. CDR1 is SQVTM, CDR2 ANQGSEA, per germline. This CDR3 comprises 11 residues. DNA for the CDR3: TGCAGCGGAGAGGCTGGAGAGACCCAGTACTTC. Protein product: CSGEAGETQYF.

V and J are TRBV5-1 and TRBJ2-1, with 7 positions matching TRBD2. Germline lookup yields CDR1 SGHRS and CDR2 YFSETQ. V was pared by 4 bases and J by 6 bases, with 10 bases of the junction left unmatched. This CDR3 comprises 15 residues. The CDR3 protein is CASSPREGQGNEQFF. CDR3 nucleotides: TGCGCCAGCAGCCCTAGGGAGGGGCAGGGCAATGAGCAGTTCTTC.

The chain combines TRBV5-6 with TRBJ2-2; D call uncertain. Germline CDR1 SGHDT, CDR2 YYEEEE. V lost 1 base and J 6 bases, leaving 1 base between the germline ends. The CDR3 is 11 amino acids. CDR3 in amino acids: CASSLPGELFF. In nucleotides, the CDR3 is TGTGCCAGCAGCTTGCCCGGGGAGCTGTTTTTT. Full variable domain (remainder filled in from reference TRBV5-6 and TRBJ2-2): DAGVTQSPTHLIKTRGQQVTLRCSPKSGHDTVSWYQQALGQGPQFIFQYYEEEERQRGNFPDRFSGHQFPNYSSELNVNALLLGDSALYLCASSLPGELFFGEGSRLTVL.

This clone was seen only once. The CDR3 DNA reads as TGTGCCAGCAGCTTATCCACAGGGGCCTACGAGCAGTACTTC. Amino acids: CASSLSTGAYEQYF. The chain employs TRBV7-9 and TRBJ2-7, with 7 bases matching TRBD1. Germline CDR1 reads SEHNR; CDR2 reads FQNEAQ (reference sequence). The J segment lost 2 bases and the V segment lost 2 bases, leaving 3 bases of the junction unmatched. The CDR3 sequence is 14 residues long.

The rearrangement joins TRBV28 to TRBJ2-6, with 8 bases matching TRBD2. The V gene's germline CDR1 is MDHEN and CDR2 SYDVKM. There are 17 residues in the CDR3. Germline trimming cut 6 bases from V and 2 bases from J; bases unmatched to any gene: 9. The CDR3 loop is CASSPYGRAPGANVLTF. The CDR3 DNA reads TGTGCCAGCAGCCCCTACGGGAGGGCCCCTGGGGCCAACGTCCTGACTTTC.

This rearrangement joins TRBV28 to TRBJ1-1; D gene unclear. CDR1 and CDR2 (germline): MDHEN, SYDVKM. The V end was cut by 2 bases, the J end by 2 bases, with 9 bases between. The CDR3 consists of 14 residues. CDR3 in amino acids: CASSLATFNTEAFF. The CDR3 nucleotides are TGTGCCAGCAGTTTAGCCACATTTAACACTGAAGCTTTCTTT.

This rearrangement joins TRBV4-3 to TRBJ2-7; the D gene could be TRBD1 or TRBD2 (6 bases each). Trimming stripped 1 base from V and 2 bases from J, with 12 bases between. CDR1 is LGHNA, CDR2 YSLEER, per germline. This CDR3 has 15 residues. The CDR3 bases are TGCGCCAGCAGCCAAGCGGGGGCCGGCCCCTACGAGCAGTACTTC. This translates into CASSQAGAGPYEQYF.

This sequence joins TRBV7-2 and TRBJ2-1; D unresolved. CDR1 is SGHTA, CDR2 FQGNSA, per germline. The length of the CDR3 is 14 residues. V gave up 4 bases and J gave up 4 bases, with 11 bases separating them. CDR3 nucleotide sequence: TGTGCCAGCAGCTCGTCTCTGGTATACAATGAGCAGTTCTTC. As protein: CASSSSLVYNEQFF.